These 7 T cell receptor beta chains share one sample of origin, sequenced in a study of T cell responses to AZD1222 COVID-19 vaccine. TCRdb's copy holds only in-frame clones and misses some; the assay was immunoSEQ multiplex PCR. The table shows 150,000 or so clones, with roughly 90% occurring only once. Sample: peripheral blood, taken on day 0 of AZD1222 vaccination. The receptors were gathered from an adult in good health.

Points on this clone: Other DNA sequences of this sample code for an identical CDR3. The chain is built from TRBV5-1 and TRBJ1-4; D gene ambiguous. Between the trimmed V and J ends, which lost 0 bases and 0 bases, there was a span of 3 bases. The CDR3 is 14 amino acids. From germline, CDR1 is SGHRS and CDR2 YFSETQ. CDR3 residues: CASSLGTTNEKLFF. The CDR3 DNA is TGCGCCAGCAGCTTGGGGACAACTAATGAAAAACTGTTTTTT.

The rearrangement joins TRBV24-1 to TRBJ2-3; 8 bases line up with TRBD2. Germline assignment: CDR1 KGHDR and CDR2 SFDVKD. Trimming at V came to 4 bases and at J to 5 bases, leaving 7 bases not matched to a gene. The CDR3 length is 15 residues. The chain's CDR3 is CATSDPRGEGDTQYF. For the CDR3, the DNA is TGTGCCACCAGTGACCCGCGGGGGGAGGGAGATACGCAGTATTTT.

The chain recombines TRBV2 with TRBJ2-1; TRBD2 agrees at 7 bases. CDR3 length: 14 residues. Germline V lookup: CDR1 SNHLY, CDR2 FYNNEI. Unmatched junction bases numbered 3, after V lost 7 bases and J lost 0 bases. The CDR3 region is CASKGGSSYNEQFF. For the CDR3, the DNA is TGTGCCAGCAAGGGCGGGAGCTCCTACAATGAGCAGTTCTTC.

The chain carries TRBV5-1 and TRBJ1-2; 8 nucleotides agree with TRBD1. V was clipped by 0 bases and J by 5 bases; unmatched bases: 12. Germline V lookup: CDR1 SGHRS, CDR2 YFSETQ. There are 17 residues in the CDR3. The CDR3 sequence is CASSLVPPPTGDYGYTF. In DNA form, the CDR3 reads TGCGCCAGCAGCTTGGTACCCCCTCCGACAGGGGATTATGGCTACACCTTC.

The V gene is TRBV11-2, the J gene TRBJ2-3; 13 bases align to TRBD2. CDR3 length equals 16 residues. With V trimmed by 3 bases and J by 5 bases, 5 bases remained unmatched. CDR1 and CDR2 from the germline V gene are SGHAT and FQNNGV. Here the CDR3 reads CASSLRLAGGIDTQYF. CDR3 DNA sequence: TGTGCCAGCAGCTTGCGACTAGCGGGAGGAATAGATACGCAGTATTTT.

This clone occurred a few times. The chain has TRBV27 and TRBJ1-4; D is uncertain. Germline loops: CDR1 MNHEY, CDR2 SMNVEV (reference sequence). Trimming took 1 base from V and 3 from J, leaving 9 bases between them. This CDR3 has 15 residues. The CDR3 nucleotides read TGTGCCAGCAGTTTATACCCAGCGGCTAATGAAAAACTGTTTTTT. Protein sequence: CASSLYPAANEKLFF.

The V gene is TRBV28, the J gene TRBJ1-1; no reliable D call. CDR1 MDHEN and CDR2 SYDVKM come from the germline V gene. The CDR3 length is 13 residues. V lost 10 bases and J lost 10, with 22 bases in between. The CDR3 spells CAIQPVSLVGAFF. The DNA for the CDR3 is TGTGCCATCCAACCCGTCAGCCTGGTGGGAGCTTTCTTT.